The 11 T cell receptor beta chains below were found in one sample sequenced in a study of PD-L1 blockade in urothelial cancer. Using immunoSEQ multiplex PCR, the repertoire was profiled, and TCRdb retains in-frame clones only, with some absent. This table has around 40,000 clones, about 89% appearing once. Time point defined: pretreatment peripheral blood. The sample here was PBMCs, taken around atezolizumab (anti-PD-L1) treatment. Source of these receptors: a woman aged 60-75 years with urothelial cancer.

The chain uses TRBV18 and TRBJ2-5; tentatively, D is TRBD2 (5 bases). The CDR3 sequence is 15 residues long. CDR1 and CDR2 from the germline V gene are KGHSH and LQKENI. V was pared by 3 bases and J by 4 bases, with 15 bases between. Here the CDR3 DNA reads TGTGCCAGCTCACCCGATCGAGGGTGGGGAGAGACCCAGTACTTC. Translating it yields CASSPDRGWGETQYF. The full variable domain, rest sourced from reference TRBV18 and TRBJ2-5, is NAGVMQNPRHLVRRRGQEARLRCSPMKGHSHVYWYRQLPEEGLKFMVYLQKENIIDESGMPKERFSAEFPKEGPSILRIQQVVRGDSAAYFCASSPDRGWGETQYFGPGTRLLVL.

This sequence joins TRBV7-9 and TRBJ2-6; D is possibly TRBD2 (5 bases). The V end lost 8 bases, the J end lost 0 bases, and 11 bases lay between the germline ends. The CDR3 contains 15 residues. Germline V lookup: CDR1 SEHNR, CDR2 FQNEAQ (reference sequence). CDR3 coding DNA: TGTGCCAGCCTTGGACTGAACTCTGGGGCCAACGTCCTGACTTTC. This gives the protein CASLGLNSGANVLTF.

The chain has TRBV14 and TRBJ2-2; perhaps TRBD2 as D (6 bases). Deletions cut 3 bases from V and 5 bases from J, with 16 bases between. CDR3 length equals 16 residues. Per germline, CDR1 SGHDN and CDR2 FVKESK. The CDR3 DNA is TGTGCCAGCAGCCACTTGACGGGAGTAGGTACCGGGGAGCTGTTTTTT. Encoded protein: CASSHLTGVGTGELFF. Full variable domain (rest looked up from reference TRBV14 and TRBJ2-2): EAGVTQFPSHSVIEKGQTVTLRCDPISGHDNLYWYRRVMGKEIKFLLHFVKESKQDESGMPNNRFLAERTGGTYSTLKVQPAELEDSGVYFCASSHLTGVGTGELFFGEGSRLTVL.

V and J are TRBV5-6 and TRBJ1-2, with 8 bases aligning to TRBD1. The CDR3 is 12 amino acids. The trim removed 5 bases at V and 10 bases at J, leaving 7 bases unmatched. Germline V gene sequence: CDR1 SGHDT, CDR2 YYEEEE. Written as DNA, the CDR3 is TGTGCCAGCAGTATGGACAGGGTAGACTACACCTTC. Its translation: CASSMDRVDYTF.

This clone is medium-sized by share. The chain uses TRBV4-2 and TRBJ2-7, with TRBD1 matching over 11 bases. With V trimmed by 2 bases and J by 4 bases, 4 bases remained unmatched. Germline V gene sequence: CDR1 LGHNA, CDR2 YNFKEQ. This CDR3 is built from 15 residues. The CDR3 reads CASSQFGTGGYEQYF. The CDR3 coding sequence is TGTGCCAGCAGCCAATTCGGGACAGGGGGATACGAGCAGTACTTC.

The chain carries TRBV19 and TRBJ2-7; 8 bases map to TRBD2. This CDR3 region has 14 residues. J was trimmed by 1 base and V by 5 bases; bases with no gene match: 4. Germline CDR1 is LNHDA and CDR2 is SQIVND (reference sequence). CDR3 region: CASSATSGSYEQYF. CDR3 nucleotide sequence: TGTGCCAGTAGTGCTACTAGCGGATCCTACGAGCAGTACTTC.

The DNA of the CDR3 is TGCGCCAGCAGCCGAACCAGCGGGGTAGATACGCAGTATTTT. This sequence encodes CASSRTSGVDTQYF. This chain uses TRBV5-1 with TRBJ2-3, with 7 positions matching TRBD2. Germline CDR1 and CDR2: SGHRS and YFSETQ. This CDR3 is 14 amino acids long. With 4 bases clipped from V and 5 bases from J, the junction kept 7 bases outside the gene matches. Full variable domain (remainder filled in from reference TRBV5-1 and TRBJ2-3): KAGVTQTPRYLIKTRGQQVTLSCSPISGHRSVSWYQQTPGQGLQFLFEYFSETQRNKGNFPGRFSGRQFSNSRSEMNVSTLELGDSALYLCASSRTSGVDTQYFGPGTRLTVL.

This chain joins TRBV11-1 and TRBJ2-2; the match to TRBD1 covers 9 bases. The junction had 3 bases not matched to a gene; V was cut back by 5 bases and J by 2 bases. The length of the CDR3 is 15 residues. Germline V CDR1 and CDR2: SGHAT, FQDESV (reference sequence). The CDR3 spells CASSRTGANTGELFF. CDR3 DNA: TGTGCCAGCAGCCGGACAGGGGCAAACACCGGGGAGCTGTTTTTT. Complete variable domain (other parts from reference TRBV11-1 and TRBJ2-2): EAEVAQSPRYKITEKSQAVAFWCDPISGHATLYWYRQILGQGPELLVQFQDESVVDDSQLPKDRFSAERLKGVDSTLKIQPAELGDSAMYLCASSRTGANTGELFFGEGSRLTVL.

V and J are TRBV11-2 and TRBJ2-7; 12 bases agree with TRBD2. V shed 4 bases and J 9 bases; nucleotides not matched to a gene: 13. CDR1 is SGHAT and CDR2 is FQNNGV in the germline V gene. The CDR3 totals 16 residues. This chain's CDR3 is CASSYPGLAGTIRQYF. CDR3 sequence (DNA): TGTGCCAGCAGCTACCCCGGACTAGCGGGAACGATTCGGCAGTACTTC.

CDR3 sequence: CASSVYRDTSSYNEQFF. The CDR3, as DNA: TGTGCCAGCAGCGTTTACCGGGACACCAGCTCCTACAATGAGCAGTTCTTC. The chain couples TRBV9 to TRBJ2-1, with D possibly TRBD1 on 6 matching bases. Germline V gene data show CDR1 as SGDLS and CDR2 as YYNGEE. CDR3 size: 17 residues. V shed 2 bases and J shed 0 bases, with 15 bases lying between them.

The chain couples TRBV7-2 to TRBJ2-7, with 7 bases matching TRBD1. The CDR3 is made up of 19 amino acids. With 4 bases clipped from V and 3 bases from J, the junction kept 21 bases outside the gene matches. Germline V gives CDR1 SGHTA, CDR2 FQGNSA. The CDR3 here is CASSSELPFGTASVYEQYF. The CDR3 DNA reads TGTGCCAGCAGCTCCGAGTTACCCTTCGGGACAGCGTCGGTCTACGAGCAGTACTTC.